This is a list of T cell receptor beta chains from one sample in a study of Ad26.COV2.S vaccination and SARS-CoV-2 variants. Sequencing used immunoSEQ multiplex PCR; TCRdb keeps in-frame clones, though not all of them. The top ten clones hold roughly 1.5% of a sample with about 680,000 clones, around 90% of them seen once. The starting material was peripheral blood, obtained in a trial of Ad26.COV2.S vaccine versus placebo. All receptors derive from a person between 18 and 59 years old who received the Ad26.COV2.S COVID-19 vaccine or a placebo. Each CDR3 is given with its conserved first and last residue. A D gene is named only where the DNA matches it firmly. Part of the rows lack a size; the others show once, few, many or a class for expanded clones.

CDR3 protein | CDR3 DNA | V gene | clone size | D gene | J gene
CASSIVGGRNSNQPQHF | TGTGCCAGTAGTATAGTTGGGGGAAGGAATAGCAATCAGCCCCAGCATTTT | TRBV19 | NA | NA | TRBJ1-5
CASSPTGGGYNEQFF | TGCGCCAGCAGCCCCACGGGTGGAGGCTACAATGAGCAGTTCTTC | TRBV5-1 | NA | NA | TRBJ2-1
CASSSTAGGNPYEQYF | TGTGCCAGCAGCTCCACTGCGGGGGGTAACCCCTACGAGCAGTACTTC | TRBV7-2 | NA | TRBD2 | TRBJ2-7
CASSQDWSGRHTGELFF | TGTGCCAGCAGCCAAGATTGGAGCGGGAGGCACACCGGGGAGCTGTTTTTT | TRBV3-1/TRBV3-2 | NA | TRBD2 | TRBJ2-2
CASSQPETQYF | TGTGCCAGCAGCCAGCCGGAGACCCAGTACTTC | TRBV3-1/TRBV3-2 | NA | NA | TRBJ2-5
CASGTSGYNEQFF | TGTGCCAGCGGGACTAGCGGATACAATGAGCAGTTCTTC | TRBV19 | NA | TRBD2 | TRBJ2-1
CAISELGLAGETQYF | TGTGCCATCAGTGAGTTAGGACTAGCGGGTGAGACCCAGTACTTC | TRBV10-3 | NA | TRBD2 | TRBJ2-5
CASSDFAESASYEQYF | TGTGCCAGCAGTGATTTTGCGGAATCAGCTTCCTACGAGCAGTACTTC | TRBV2 | NA | NA | TRBJ2-7
CATSPGQGAWETQYF | TGTGCCACCTCCCCCGGACAGGGGGCCTGGGAGACCCAGTACTTC | TRBV11-1 | NA | TRBD1 | TRBJ2-5
CASSAPSPSEQFF | TGTGCCAGCAGCGCCCCCTCGCCAAGCGAGCAGTTCTTC | TRBV9 | NA | NA | TRBJ2-1
CASSQTTSIIPLRTDTQYF | TGTGCCAGCAGTCAGACAACTAGCATAATCCCTCTGCGCACAGATACGCAGTATTTT | TRBV6-6 | NA | NA | TRBJ2-3
CASSLERAPFFF | TGTGCCAGCAGCTTAGAGAGGGCCCCCTTTTTCTTT | TRBV7-9 | NA | NA | TRBJ1-1
CASSEGTGYGNQPQHF | TGTGCCAGCAGTGAAGGTACGGGGTATGGCAATCAGCCCCAGCATTTT | TRBV2 | NA | NA | TRBJ1-5
CAWIRDRGYEQYF | TGTGCCTGGATCCGGGACAGGGGCTACGAGCAGTACTTC | TRBV30 | NA | TRBD1 | TRBJ2-7
CAISDRQGLASDTQYF | TGTGCCATCAGTGATCGTCAGGGACTAGCATCCGATACGCAGTATTTT | TRBV10-3 | NA | TRBD2 | TRBJ2-3
CASSQDPRSGNTIYF | TGTGCCAGCAGCCAAGATCCACGGTCTGGAAACACCATATATTTT | TRBV3-1/TRBV3-2 | NA | NA | TRBJ1-3
CASSDSLGKPQHF | TGTGCCAGCAGCGACTCATTGGGAAAGCCCCAGCATTTT | TRBV5-5 | NA | NA | TRBJ1-5
CASSSDSTGELFF | TGTGCCAGCAGTTCCGACAGCACCGGGGAGCTGTTTTTT | TRBV12-3/TRBV12-4 | NA | NA | TRBJ2-2
CASSYIQGATNEKLFF | TGTGCCAGCAGTTATATACAGGGAGCAACTAATGAAAAACTGTTTTTT | TRBV6-5 | NA | NA | TRBJ1-4
CASSYSGGTGELFF | TGTGCCAGCAGTTACTCGGGGGGAACCGGGGAGCTGTTTTTT | TRBV6-6 | NA | NA | TRBJ2-2
CASSQLSGGRSADTQYF | TGTGCCAGCAGCCAACTCTCAGGGGGAAGGTCAGCGGATACGCAGTATTTT | TRBV4-2 | NA | TRBD1 | TRBJ2-3
CASSVRGNGELFF | TGTGCCAGCAGCGTACGAGGGAACGGGGAGCTGTTTTTT | TRBV9 | NA | NA | TRBJ2-2
CASSLDHSYEQYF | TGTGCCAGCAGCTTGGATCACTCCTACGAGCAGTACTTC | TRBV5-5 | NA | NA | TRBJ2-7
CASSSGLAGYEQYF | TGTGCCAGCAGTAGCGGGTTAGCGGGATACGAGCAGTACTTC | TRBV6-5 | NA | TRBD2 | TRBJ2-7
CAWSPRPQGYTF | TGTGCCTGGAGTCCCCGACCCCAAGGCTACACCTTC | TRBV30 | few | NA | TRBJ1-2
CASSQAGVVGYTF | TGTGCCAGCAGCCAAGCGGGGGTGGTGGGCTACACCTTC | TRBV4-2 | NA | NA | TRBJ1-2
CASSSQGGTEAFF | TGTGCCAGCAGTTCCCAGGGCGGCACTGAAGCTTTCTTT | TRBV7-2 | NA | NA | TRBJ1-1
CASELARGTGYNEQFF | TGTGCCAGCGAGTTGGCCCGCGGGACAGGGTACAATGAGCAGTTCTTC | TRBV6-6 | NA | TRBD1 | TRBJ2-1
CATSDPRVRGGDEQFF | TGTGCCACCAGTGATCCGCGGGTCCGAGGGGGGGATGAGCAGTTCTTC | TRBV24-1 | NA | NA | TRBJ2-1
CASSPRTGDAEAFF | TGTGCCAGCTCACCACGGACAGGGGATGCTGAAGCTTTCTTT | TRBV18 | NA | TRBD1 | TRBJ1-1
CASSPEAGSPQHF | TGTGCCAGCAGCCCCGAGGCAGGTTCGCCCCAGCATTTT | TRBV3-1/TRBV3-2 | few | NA | TRBJ1-5
CASSPAYEQYF | TGTGCCAGCAGTCCGGCCTACGAGCAGTACTTC | TRBV6-2/TRBV6-3 | NA | NA | TRBJ2-7
CASSQRAGGPDTQYF | TGTGCCAGCAGCCAGAGAGCGGGAGGGCCGGATACGCAGTATTTT | TRBV4-2 | NA | TRBD2 | TRBJ2-3
CASSYVSGGSLGREQYF | TGTGCCAGCAGCTATGTTAGCGGGGGGTCTCTAGGACGTGAGCAGTACTTC | TRBV7-2 | once | TRBD2 | TRBJ2-7
CASSLAQGTPTNQPQHF | TGTGCCAGCAGCTTAGCGCAGGGCACCCCGACGAATCAGCCCCAGCATTTT | TRBV7-2 | NA | NA | TRBJ1-5
CASSLRTSYTGELFF | TGTGCCAGCAGCTTGAGGACTTCTTACACCGGGGAGCTGTTTTTT | TRBV5-5 | few | NA | TRBJ2-2
CASSLRQKYNEQFF | TGTGCCAGCAGCTTACGACAGAAGTACAATGAGCAGTTCTTC | TRBV7-2 | NA | NA | TRBJ2-1
CASSLRENTEAFF | TGTGCCAGCAGTTTGCGGGAGAACACTGAAGCTTTCTTT | TRBV12-3/TRBV12-4 | NA | NA | TRBJ1-1
CASSQGPGGGDTQYF | TGTGCCAGCAGCCAAGGGCCGGGGGGCGGAGATACGCAGTATTTT | TRBV7-6 | NA | NA | TRBJ2-3
CASKVTGVTDTQYF | TGTGCCAGCAAAGTTACAGGGGTCACAGATACGCAGTATTTT | TRBV27 | NA | TRBD1 | TRBJ2-3
CASSLGTSGGVADTQYF | TGTGCCAGCAGCCTGGGGACTAGCGGGGGTGTCGCAGATACGCAGTATTTT | TRBV6-2/TRBV6-3 | NA | TRBD2 | TRBJ2-3
CASSGSGSSYEQYF | TGTGCCAGCAGCGGTAGCGGCAGCTCCTACGAGCAGTACTTC | TRBV7-2 | once | NA | TRBJ2-7
CASSLGHEQYF | TGTGCCAGCAGTCTCGGCCACGAGCAGTACTTC | TRBV12-3/TRBV12-4 | few | NA | TRBJ2-7